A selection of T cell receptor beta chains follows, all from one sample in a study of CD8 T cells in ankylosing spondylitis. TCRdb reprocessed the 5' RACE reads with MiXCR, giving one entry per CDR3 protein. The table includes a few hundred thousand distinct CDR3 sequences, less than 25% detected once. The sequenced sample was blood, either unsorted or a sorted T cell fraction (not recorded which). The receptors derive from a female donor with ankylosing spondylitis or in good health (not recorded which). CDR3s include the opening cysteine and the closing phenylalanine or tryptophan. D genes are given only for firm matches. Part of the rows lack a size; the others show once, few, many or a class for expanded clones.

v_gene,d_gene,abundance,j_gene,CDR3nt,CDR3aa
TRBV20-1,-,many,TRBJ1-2,TGCAGTGCTAGAGCTGAGACAGACGGACATGGCTACACCTTC,CSARAETDGHGYTF
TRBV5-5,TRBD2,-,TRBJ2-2,TGTGCCAGCAGCTTTAGCGGGACGCACACCGGGGAGCTGTTTTTT,CASSFSGTHTGELFF
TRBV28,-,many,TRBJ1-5,TGTGCCAGCATCTTCCAGCATAGCAATCAGCCCCAGCATTTT,CASIFQHSNQPQHF
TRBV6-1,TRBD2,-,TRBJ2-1,TGTGCCAGCAGGTCATTAGCGGGAGGGTCTAATGAGCAGTTCTTC,CASRSLAGGSNEQFF
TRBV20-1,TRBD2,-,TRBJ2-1,TGCAGTGCTCTAGCGGGAGGCCAGGTTGGTGAGCAGTTCTTC,CSALAGGQVGEQFF
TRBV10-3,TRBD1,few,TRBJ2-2,TGTGCCATCAGCGCGGGACAGGACACCGGGGAGCTGTTTTTT,CAISAGQDTGELFF
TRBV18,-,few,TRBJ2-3,TGTGCCAGCTCACCGACAGTGGATACGCAGTATTTT,CASSPTVDTQYF
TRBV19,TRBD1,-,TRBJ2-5,TGTGCCAGTACCCCGAGCGGGACAGGGGAAGAGACCCAGTACTTC,CASTPSGTGEETQYF
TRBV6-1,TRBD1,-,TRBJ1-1,TGTGCCAGCAGTACGGACAGGGTGAGCGCTGAAGCTTTCTTT,CASSTDRVSAEAFF
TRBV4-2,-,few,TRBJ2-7,TGTGCCAGCAGCCAAGACGACTCCTCCTACGAGCAGTACTTC,CASSQDDSSYEQYF
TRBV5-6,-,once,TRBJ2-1,TGTGCCAGCAGCTTTTTAGAGCGGACCTACAATGAGCAGTTCTTC,CASSFLERTYNEQFF
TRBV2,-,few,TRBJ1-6,TGTGCCAGCAGTGACCCCGACAGGAGGTTGAATTCACCCCTCCACTTT,CASSDPDRRLNSPLHF
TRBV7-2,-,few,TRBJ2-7,TGTGCCAGCAGCCCCCAGGTTGGGCTCCTGGATGGGCAGTACTTC,CASSPQVGLLDGQYF
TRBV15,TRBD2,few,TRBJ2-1,TGTGCCACCAGCAGAGATAGGCTAGCGGGAGAGAATGAGCAGTTCTTC,CATSRDRLAGENEQFF
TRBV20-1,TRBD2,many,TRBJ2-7,TGCAGTGCTAATATAGAGGGCGGCGGGAGAGGCGAGCAGTACTTC,CSANIEGGGRGEQYF
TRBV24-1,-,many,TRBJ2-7,TGTGCCACCAGTGGCTCCAGGGAACCCTACGAGCAGTACTTC,CATSGSREPYEQYF
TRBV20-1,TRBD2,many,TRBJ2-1,TGCAGTGCCCCCGACCGGTCAGGGAGGGACTACAATGAGCAGTTCTTC,CSAPDRSGRDYNEQFF
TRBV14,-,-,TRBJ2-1,TGTGCCAGCAGCCAAGATCTCACCAATGAGCAGTTCTTC,CASSQDLTNEQFF
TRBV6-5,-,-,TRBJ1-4,TGTGCCAGCAGCACCCCTAACGAAAAACTGTTTTTT,CASSTPNEKLFF
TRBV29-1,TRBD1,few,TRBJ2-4,TGCAGCGGAGGACAGGGGAGAAACATTCAGTACTTC,CSGGQGRNIQYF
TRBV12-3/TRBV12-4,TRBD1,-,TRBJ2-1,TGTGCCAGCAGTTTTGCAGGGGGCAATGAGCAGTTCTTC,CASSFAGGNEQFF
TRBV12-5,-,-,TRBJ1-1,TGTGCTAGTGGAAACGACAGGCCTGGAGTCCTGGGCACTGAAGCTTTCTTT,CASGNDRPGVLGTEAFF
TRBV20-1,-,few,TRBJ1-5,TGCAGTGCTAGGGTCAGAACTATCCTTGGCAATCAGCCCCAGCATTTT,CSARVRTILGNQPQHF
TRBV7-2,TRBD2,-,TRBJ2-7,TGTGCCAGCAGCCGCTCGGGACTAGCGGTCTACGAGCAGTACTTC,CASSRSGLAVYEQYF
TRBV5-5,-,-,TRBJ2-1,TGTGCCAGCAGCTTGGTCGCTAGCTTCGATGAGCAGTTCTTC,CASSLVASFDEQFF
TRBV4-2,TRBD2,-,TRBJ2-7,TGTGCCAGCAGCCAGGAGACTAGCTCCGAGCAGTACTTC,CASSQETSSEQYF
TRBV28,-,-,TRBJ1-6,TGTGCCAGCAGTTCGGGGCTGCTTAATTCACCCCTCCACTTT,CASSSGLLNSPLHF
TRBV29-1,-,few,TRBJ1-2,TGCAGCGTTGAAGATGGGGGCTACACCTTC,CSVEDGGYTF
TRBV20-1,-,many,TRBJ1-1,TGCAGTGCTACCCTGGCCACTGAAGCTTTCTTT,CSATLATEAFF
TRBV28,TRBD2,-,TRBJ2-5,TGTGCCAGCAGTTTAAGTCAGGGACTAGCGACGGAGACCCAGTACTTC,CASSLSQGLATETQYF
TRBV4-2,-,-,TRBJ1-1,TGTGCCAGCAGCCGCGGGTCGGGGAGGACTGAAGCTTTCTTT,CASSRGSGRTEAFF
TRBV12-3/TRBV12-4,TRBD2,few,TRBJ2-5,TGTGCCAGCAGTTTCGGCGGGAGGACGCTCCAAGAGACCCAGTACTTC,CASSFGGRTLQETQYF
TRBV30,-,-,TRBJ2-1,TGTGCCTGGACCCCGACAGGTTCCTACAATGAGCAGTTCTTC,CAWTPTGSYNEQFF
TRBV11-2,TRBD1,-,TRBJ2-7,TGTGCCAGCAGACTCGCGGGGACAGGGGTGTACGAGCAGTACTTC,CASRLAGTGVYEQYF
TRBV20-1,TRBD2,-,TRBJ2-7,TGCAGTGCTAGAGGGACTAGCGGGACATACGAGCAGTACTTC,CSARGTSGTYEQYF
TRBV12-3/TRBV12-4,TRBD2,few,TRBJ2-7,TGTGCCAGCAGTTCGGCTGGCGGGAGGGCCTGGGAGCAGTACTTC,CASSSAGGRAWEQYF
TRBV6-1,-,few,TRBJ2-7,TGTGCCAGCAGTGAATCCTACGGAACCTACGAGCAGTACTTC,CASSESYGTYEQYF
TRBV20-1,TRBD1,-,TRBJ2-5,TGCAGTGCTGGGGACAGACAAGAGACCCAGTACTTC,CSAGDRQETQYF
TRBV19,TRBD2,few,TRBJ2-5,TGTGCCAGTAGTATGTCTAGCGGGAGAGGAAGAGAGACCCAGTACTTC,CASSMSSGRGRETQYF